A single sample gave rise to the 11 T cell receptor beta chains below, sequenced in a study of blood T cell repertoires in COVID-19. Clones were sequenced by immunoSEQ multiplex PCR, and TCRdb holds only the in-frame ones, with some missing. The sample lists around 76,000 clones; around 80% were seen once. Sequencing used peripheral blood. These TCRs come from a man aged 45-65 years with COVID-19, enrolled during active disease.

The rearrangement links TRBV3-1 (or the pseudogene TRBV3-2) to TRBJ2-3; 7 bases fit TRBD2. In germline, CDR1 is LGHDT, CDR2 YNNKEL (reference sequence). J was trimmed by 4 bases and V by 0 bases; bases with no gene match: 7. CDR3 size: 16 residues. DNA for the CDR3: TGTGCCAGCAGCCAAGAAACAGCGGGACCCGCAGATACGCAGTATTTT. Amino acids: CASSQETAGPADTQYF.

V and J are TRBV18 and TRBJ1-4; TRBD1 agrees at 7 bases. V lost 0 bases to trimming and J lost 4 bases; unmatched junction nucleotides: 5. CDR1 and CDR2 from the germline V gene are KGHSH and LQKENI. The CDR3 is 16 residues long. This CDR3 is CASSPPETGINEKLFF. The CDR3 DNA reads TGTGCCAGCTCACCACCTGAGACAGGGATTAATGAAAAACTGTTTTTT.

The CDR3 reads CASSSSVRNQPQHF. Written as DNA, the CDR3 is TGTGCCAGCAGCTCTTCAGTACGCAATCAGCCCCAGCATTTT. This chain uses TRBV7-8 with TRBJ1-5, with D unclear. Germline V gene lookup returns CDR1 SGHVS and CDR2 FQNEAQ. Trimming shortened V by 4 bases and J by 2 bases, and 9 bases separated the two germline ends. CDR3 length: 14 amino acids.

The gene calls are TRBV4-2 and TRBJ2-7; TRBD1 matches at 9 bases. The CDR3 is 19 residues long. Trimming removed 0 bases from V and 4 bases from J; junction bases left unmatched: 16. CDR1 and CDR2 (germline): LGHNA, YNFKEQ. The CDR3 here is CASSQDSSLGDRVGYEQYF. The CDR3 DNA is TGTGCCAGCAGCCAAGATTCTTCTCTTGGGGACAGGGTGGGGTACGAGCAGTACTTC.

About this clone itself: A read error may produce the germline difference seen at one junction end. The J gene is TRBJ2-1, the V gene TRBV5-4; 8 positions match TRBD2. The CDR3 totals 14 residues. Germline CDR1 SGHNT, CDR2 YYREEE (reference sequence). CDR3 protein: CAGRFGTSSGEQFF. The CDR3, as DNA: TGTGCCGGCAGGTTTGGGACTAGTTCAGGTGAGCAGTTCTTC.

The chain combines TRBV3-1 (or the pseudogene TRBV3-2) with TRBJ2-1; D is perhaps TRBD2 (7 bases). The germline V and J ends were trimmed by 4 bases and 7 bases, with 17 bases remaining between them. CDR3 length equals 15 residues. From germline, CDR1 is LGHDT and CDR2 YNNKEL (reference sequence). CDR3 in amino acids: CASSRRRGARNEQFF. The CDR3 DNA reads TGTGCCAGCAGCCGTCGTCGGGGGGCGCGGAATGAGCAGTTCTTC.

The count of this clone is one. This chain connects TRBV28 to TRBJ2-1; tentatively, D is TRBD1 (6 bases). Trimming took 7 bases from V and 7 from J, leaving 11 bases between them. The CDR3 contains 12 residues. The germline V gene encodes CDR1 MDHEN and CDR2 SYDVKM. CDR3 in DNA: TGTGCCAGCATCTCCCAGGGGAATGAGCAGTTCTTC. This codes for CASISQGNEQFF.

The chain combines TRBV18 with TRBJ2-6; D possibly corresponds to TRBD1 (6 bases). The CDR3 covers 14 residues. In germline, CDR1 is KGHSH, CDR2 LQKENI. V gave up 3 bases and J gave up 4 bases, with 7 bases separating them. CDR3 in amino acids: CASSPQGGANVLTF. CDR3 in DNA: TGTGCCAGCTCACCCCAGGGGGGGGCCAACGTCCTGACTTTC.

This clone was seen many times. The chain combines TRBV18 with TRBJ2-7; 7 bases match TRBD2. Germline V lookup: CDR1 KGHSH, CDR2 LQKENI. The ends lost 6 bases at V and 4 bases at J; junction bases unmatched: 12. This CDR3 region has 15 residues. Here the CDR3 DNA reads TGTGCCAGCTCCCTACGGGGGGAGGGGAGATACGAGCAGTACTTC. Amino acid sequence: CASSLRGEGRYEQYF.

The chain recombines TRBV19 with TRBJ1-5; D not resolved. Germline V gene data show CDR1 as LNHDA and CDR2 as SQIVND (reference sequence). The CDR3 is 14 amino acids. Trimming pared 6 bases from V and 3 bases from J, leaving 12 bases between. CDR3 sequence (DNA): TGTGCCAGTAGCGTTAACAGTGCCAATCAGCCCCAGCATTTT. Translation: CASSVNSANQPQHF.

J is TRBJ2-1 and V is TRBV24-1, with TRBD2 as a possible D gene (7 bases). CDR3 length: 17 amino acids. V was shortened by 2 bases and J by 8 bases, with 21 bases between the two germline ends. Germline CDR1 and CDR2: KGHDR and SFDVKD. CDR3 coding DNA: TGTGCCACCAGTGATTCTAGGGCGGGGGCGCTGAGGGATGAGCAGTTCTTC. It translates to CATSDSRAGALRDEQFF.